This T cell receptor beta chain was obtained from a study of patients and donors after allogeneic stem cell transplantation. The CDR3 loop spans 12 amino acids. Looked up from germline, CDR1 is DFQATT and CDR2 is SNEGSKA (reference sequence). Trimming cost V 8 bases and J 7 bases; bases outside gene matches: 7. By share, this clonotype counts as medium-sized. TCRdb independently ran MiXCR on the RT-PCR reads; one entry per CDR3 protein. The sample includes about 11,000 distinct CDR3 sequences, roughly 21% of them seen just once. This chain joins TRBV20-1 and TRBJ1-2; TRBD1 matches 10 bases. Sequencing input: blood, either unsorted or a sorted T cell fraction (not recorded which). The clonotype was recovered from a human donor who was either an allogeneic HSCT recipient or a stem cell or donor lymphocyte infusion donor (not recorded which). It is not recorded whose cells these are; they may come from a transplant donor. The CDR3 protein is CSTPGQGSGYTF. CDR3 sequence (DNA): TGCAGTACACCGGGACAGGGGTCTGGCTACACCTTC.